This TCR beta chain was recorded in a study of TIL therapy for anti-PD-1-resistant metastatic lung cancer. The V gene's germline CDR1 is MRHNA and CDR2 SNTAGT. V gave up 0 bases and J gave up 6 bases, with 14 bases separating them. The CDR3 spans 16 residues. The time point denotes: pre-treatment sample, taken before nivolumab and TIL therapy. Pleural nodules or supraclavicular lymph nodes made up most of the excised metastases sampled. Sequencing used immunoSEQ v3. Profiling relied on immunoSEQ multiplex PCR, and the TCRdb table lists in-frame clones only, not all of them. The table includes under 7,500 clones, 60% to 65% detected once. Findings and caveats of the study: Treatment-naive, never-smoker and oncogene-addicted patients were overrepresented in this highly selected cohort.

With respect to this clone: The antigen remains undetermined.

The sequenced sample was tumor tissue, obtained at baseline. The sequence was obtained from a person between 30 and 79 years old with non-small cell lung cancer. This sequence joins TRBV6-4 and TRBJ2-2, with D perhaps matching TRBD1 (7 bases). CDR3 residues: CASSDSPGGSAGELFF. The CDR3 nucleotides read TGTGCCAGCAGTGACTCCCCAGGGGGGTCCGCCGGGGAGCTGTTTTTT.